Each of the 9 T cell receptor beta chains below was sequenced from the same sample in a study of post-analysis software for immune sequencing data. Study-level points and caveats: In patients, roughly five TRBV segments were more frequent than in controls, with TRBV5-6, TRBV5-1 and TRBV20-1 among them.

Unique molecular identifiers featured in each of the TCR beta cDNA libraries. TCRdb independently ran MiXCR on the PCR reads; one entry per CDR3 protein. The sample holds just over 250,000 distinct CDR3 sequences, about 40% seen once. These receptors' targets are unknown. The specimen was blood. The receptors were gathered from a girl aged 5 to 17 with multiple sclerosis.

The chain links TRBV5-1 to TRBJ2-5; 7 bases fit TRBD1. With V trimmed by 4 bases and J by 11 bases, 17 bases remained unmatched. CDR1 is SGHRS and CDR2 is YFSETQ in the germline V gene. The CDR3 contains 15 residues. The CDR3 coding sequence is TGCGCCAGCAGCCCGAGGGACAGCGGCCCCGGAGAGCAGTACTTC. Translating it yields CASSPRDSGPGEQYF.

The chain couples TRBV7-2 to TRBJ2-7; 9 nucleotides line up with TRBD1. The CDR3 is made up of 16 amino acids. V lost 5 bases and J lost 3; bases outside the gene matches: 11. CDR1 and CDR2 from the germline V gene are SGHTA and FQGNSA. The CDR3 sequence is CASSPGTGRGVYEQYF. Here the CDR3 DNA reads TGTGCCAGCAGCCCCGGGACAGGGAGGGGAGTCTACGAGCAGTACTTC.

This clonotype appeared a single time. This chain uses TRBV20-1 with TRBJ1-1; 7 bases map to TRBD1. J lost 3 bases, V lost 7 bases, and 8 bases had no gene match. The germline gives CDR1 DFQATT, CDR2 SNEGSKA (reference sequence). The CDR3 extends over 13 amino acids. For the CDR3, the DNA is TGCAGTGTTATCCTCAGGGGGGACACTGAAGCTTTCTTT. Protein: CSVILRGDTEAFF.

The rearrangement links TRBV11-2 to TRBJ2-2, with D maybe TRBD2 (5 bases). Germline V CDR1 and CDR2: SGHAT, FQNNGV. V shed 10 bases and J shed 1 base, with 13 bases lying between them. CDR3 length: 14 residues. The chain's CDR3 is CATDSELNTGELFF. DNA for the CDR3: TGTGCCACGGACTCGGAACTGAACACCGGGGAGCTGTTTTTT.

This clonotype was detected a few times. A much larger clone lies a single base off, so this may be a read error. The chain employs TRBV7-2 and TRBJ2-5; 9 nucleotides match TRBD1. The J call may be in error: the DNA end matches TRBJ2-7 better. Germline assignment: CDR1 SGHTA and CDR2 FQGNSA. This CDR3 comprises 15 residues. The CDR3 DNA reads TGTGCCAGCAGCCATACAGGGGGCCCCCCCTACGAGCAGTACTTC. It encodes CASSHTGGPPYEQYF.

V usage is TRBV9 and J usage is TRBJ2-7, with D possibly matching TRBD2 (6 bases). Germline V lookup: CDR1 SGDLS, CDR2 YYNGEE. V lost 0 bases and J 7 bases, leaving 17 bases between the germline ends. The CDR3 totals 15 residues. The CDR3 region is CASSVGRGETREQYF. CDR3 nucleotides: TGTGCCAGCAGCGTAGGGAGGGGTGAGACGAGGGAGCAGTACTTC.

The chain links TRBV20-1 to TRBJ1-1; D is perhaps TRBD1 (5 bases). V was shortened by 4 bases and J by 0 bases, with 18 bases between the two germline ends. Germline V gene lookup returns CDR1 DFQATT and CDR2 SNEGSKA (reference sequence). The CDR3 contains 16 residues. The CDR3, as DNA: TGCAGTGCTACCTATAATCGAGGGGCATTGAACACTGAAGCTTTCTTT. Its translation: CSATYNRGALNTEAFF.

V and J are TRBV6-2 or TRBV6-3 and TRBJ2-7; 8 bases match TRBD1. Per germline, CDR1 MNHEY and CDR2 SVGEGT. This CDR3 is built from 13 residues. Trimming cost V 7 bases and J 3 bases; bases outside gene matches: 5. This chain's CDR3 is CASTTGGLYEQYF. The CDR3 DNA sequence: TGTGCCAGCACCACAGGGGGTCTCTACGAGCAGTACTTC.

In its sample, this clonotype was seen many times. The CDR3 sequence: CASSPKGTPLHF. CDR3 nucleotides: TGTGCCAGCAGCCCAAAAGGGACGCCTCTCCACTTT. The gene calls are TRBV13 and TRBJ1-6; perhaps TRBD1 as D (5 bases). V was clipped by 5 bases and J by 16 bases, with 15 bases between them. Germline V gene sequence: CDR1 PRHDT, CDR2 FYEKMQ (reference sequence). This CDR3 contains 12 residues. The complete variable domain, with remaining parts taken from reference TRBV13 and TRBJ1-6, reads AAGVIQSPRHLIKEKRETATLKCYPIPRHDTVYWYQQGPGQDPQFLISFYEKMQSDKGSIPDRFSAQQFSDYHSELNMSSLELGDSALYFCASSPKGTPLHFGNGTRLTVT.